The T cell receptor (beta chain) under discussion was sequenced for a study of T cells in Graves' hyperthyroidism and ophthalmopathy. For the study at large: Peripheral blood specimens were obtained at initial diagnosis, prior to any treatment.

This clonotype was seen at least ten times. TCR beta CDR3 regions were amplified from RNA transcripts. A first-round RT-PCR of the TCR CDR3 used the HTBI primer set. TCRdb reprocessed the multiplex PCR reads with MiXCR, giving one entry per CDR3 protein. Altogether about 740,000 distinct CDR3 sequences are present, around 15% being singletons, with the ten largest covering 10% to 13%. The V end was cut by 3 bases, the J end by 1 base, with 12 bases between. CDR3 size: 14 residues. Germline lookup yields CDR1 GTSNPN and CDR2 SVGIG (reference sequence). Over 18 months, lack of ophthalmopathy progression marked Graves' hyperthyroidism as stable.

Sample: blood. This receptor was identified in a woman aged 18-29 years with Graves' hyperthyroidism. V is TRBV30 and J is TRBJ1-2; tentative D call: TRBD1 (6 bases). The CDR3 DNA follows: TGTGCCTGGAGCCCCGGACAGCTTAACTATGGCTACACCTTC. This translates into CAWSPGQLNYGYTF.